Below, 32 T cell receptor beta chains from the same sample are listed, as sequenced in a study of radiation and T cells in renal cell carcinoma. As to time point: blood 4 weeks post-SBRT, at nephrectomy. Treatment reported: 15 Gy SBRT to primary tumor, nephrectomy 4 weeks later. Here immunoSEQ multiplex PCR was the method, and the copy in TCRdb shows in-frame clones only, minus some. The sample yields fewer than 200,000 clones, less than 90% seen once. The specimen comprised blood, sampled from a patient whose treatment included radiotherapy and nephrectomy. The receptor set was obtained from a woman between 45 and 60 years old with renal cell carcinoma.

The V and J genes are TRBV5-1 and TRBJ2-7; 10 nucleotides match TRBD1. Germline assignment: CDR1 SGHRS and CDR2 YFSETQ. The CDR3 has 15 amino acids. The J segment lost 3 bases and the V segment lost 0 bases, leaving 3 bases of the junction unmatched. CDR3 protein: CASSLAWTGGYEQYF. DNA for the CDR3: TGCGCCAGCAGCTTGGCCTGGACAGGGGGCTACGAGCAGTACTTC.

The gene calls are TRBV9 and TRBJ2-1; D may be TRBD2 (6 bases). Germline lookup yields CDR1 SGDLS and CDR2 YYNGEE. This CDR3 has 16 residues. V dropped 0 bases and J dropped 4 bases, with 14 bases sitting between them. The CDR3 DNA reads as TGTGCCAGCAGCGTAGCGTCTAGCGTTCCATACAATGAGCAGTTCTTC. Translated: CASSVASSVPYNEQFF.

V usage is TRBV6-5 and J usage is TRBJ1-2; no definite D call. This CDR3 comprises 13 residues. With 0 bases removed from V and 8 bases from J, the gap between germline ends came to 10 bases. Germline V lookup: CDR1 MNHEY, CDR2 SVGAGI. DNA for the CDR3: TGTGCCAGCAGTTACTCGACCTTTGGAGGCTACACCTTC. Its protein product is CASSYSTFGGYTF.

The chain carries TRBV12-5 and TRBJ1-2; no clear D gene. The ends were cut back, 8 bases at V and 5 bases at J, with 18 bases in the middle. The CDR3 loop spans 14 amino acids. Germline CDR1 LGHNT, CDR2 FRNRAP. CDR3 nucleotide sequence: TGTGCTAGTACTATCGACCCCCGCCGGTATGGCTACACCTTC. Protein sequence: CASTIDPRRYGYTF.

The chain combines TRBV19 with TRBJ1-1; D may be TRBD1 (6 bases). The CDR3 has 15 amino acids. The V end lost 3 bases, the J end lost 0 bases, and 11 bases lay between the germline ends. Germline V gene data show CDR1 as LNHDA and CDR2 as SQIVND (reference sequence). The CDR3 coding sequence is TGTGCCAGTAGTATGGCCGGGACACTGAACACTGAAGCTTTCTTT. Translated: CASSMAGTLNTEAFF.

The chain is built from TRBV18 and TRBJ1-2; 7 bases fit TRBD1. Germline V lookup: CDR1 KGHSH, CDR2 LQKENI. Trimming cost V 4 bases and J 5 bases; bases outside gene matches: 4. CDR3 length: 13 amino acids. The CDR3 region has the DNA TGTGCCAGCTCACTAGAGACAGGGTATGGCTACACCTTC. This codes for CASSLETGYGYTF.

The chain combines TRBV7-9 with TRBJ1-1; D call uncertain. CDR1 is SEHNR and CDR2 is FQNEAQ in the germline V gene (reference sequence). The V end lost 6 bases, the J end lost 10 bases, and 12 bases lay between the germline ends. The length of the CDR3 is 11 residues. Here the CDR3 DNA reads TGTGCCAGCAGGGAAGGCGCTGGAGCTTTCTTT. Encoded protein: CASREGAGAFF. The variable domain in full, completed from reference TRBV7-9 and TRBJ1-1, reads DTGVSQNPRHKITKRGQNVTFRCDPISEHNRLYWYRQTLGQGPEFLTYFQNEAQLEKSRLLSDRFSAERPKGSFSTLEIQRTEQGDSAMYLCASREGAGAFFGQGTRLTVV.

The rearrangement joins TRBV6-5 to TRBJ2-7; perhaps D is TRBD1 or TRBD2 (5 bases each). The CDR3 sequence is 14 residues long. Germline values: CDR1 MNHEY, CDR2 SVGAGI. Trimming cost V 6 bases and J 3 bases, with 15 bases left between them. CDR3 DNA sequence: TGTGCCAGCAGAAGGGACGTCGGACTCTACGAGCAGTACTTC. This sequence encodes CASRRDVGLYEQYF.

The chain couples TRBV6-6 to TRBJ1-1; maybe TRBD1 (6 bases). The germline V and J ends were trimmed by 6 bases and 8 bases, with 13 bases remaining between them. Germline lookup yields CDR1 MNHNY and CDR2 SVGAGI (reference sequence). This CDR3 has 12 amino acids. CDR3 in DNA: TGTGCCAGCAGCCGAAACAGGGACGAAGCTTTCTTT. Translated: CASSRNRDEAFF.

The chain has TRBV29-1 and TRBJ2-5; D may be TRBD1 or TRBD2 (5 bases each). This CDR3 comprises 13 residues. Trimming took off 3 bases at V and 5 bases at J, with 13 bases between the two ends. In germline, CDR1 is SQVTM, CDR2 ANQGSEA. The DNA for the CDR3 is TGCAGCGTTGATCCCAGGGACGGGGAGACCCAGTACTTC. It encodes CSVDPRDGETQYF.

The V and J genes are TRBV10-3 and TRBJ2-7; 9 positions agree with TRBD1. V was pared by 8 bases and J by 2 bases, with 4 bases of the junction left unmatched. The germline V gene has CDR1 ENHRY and CDR2 SYGVKD. This CDR3 spans 13 amino acids. CDR3 DNA: TGTGCCATCGGAAGGACAGGGGCCTACGAGCAGTACTTC. It specifies CAIGRTGAYEQYF.

The J gene is TRBJ1-5, the V gene TRBV19; D remains unclear. Per the germline V gene, CDR1 is LNHDA and CDR2 is SQIVND (reference sequence). The CDR3 spans 12 residues. The V gene lost 4 bases and the J gene lost 3 bases, with 4 bases spanning the gap. CDR3 in DNA: TGTGCCAGTAGTACCGTCAATCAGCCCCAGCATTTT. Encoded protein: CASSTVNQPQHF.

This clone was seen just once. V gene TRBV7-8 combines with J gene TRBJ2-1; TRBD1 is a possible D gene (5 bases). Germline lookup yields CDR1 SGHVS and CDR2 FQNEAQ. The V end lost 5 bases, the J end lost 5 bases, and 16 bases lay between the germline ends. The length of the CDR3 is 15 residues. CDR3 coding DNA: TGTGCCAGCAGCGCCAGGGTGAATCCCGACAATGAGCAGTTCTTC. Its translation is CASSARVNPDNEQFF.

V usage is TRBV6-1 and J usage is TRBJ2-5; TRBD1 is a possible D gene (5 bases). The CDR3 has 15 residues. V was clipped by 1 base and J by 2 bases, with 11 bases between them. The germline gives CDR1 MNHNS, CDR2 SASEGT. In DNA, the CDR3 is TGTGCCAGCAGTGAAGGTGGGGCCATTCAAGAGACCCAGTACTTC. Amino acids: CASSEGGAIQETQYF.

The chain uses TRBV18 and TRBJ1-4, with D hard to call. The CDR3 has 15 amino acids. The germline V gene has CDR1 KGHSH and CDR2 LQKENI. The germline V and J ends were trimmed by 1 base and 7 bases, with 13 bases remaining between them. The CDR3 DNA is TGTGCCAGCTCACCACAGGCGGCCTCGGGTGAAAAACTGTTTTTT. Translated, it gives CASSPQAASGEKLFF.

This chain uses TRBV7-8 with TRBJ1-1; TRBD1 might be the D (5 bases). V dropped 5 bases and J dropped 0 bases, with 10 bases sitting between them. The CDR3 runs to 14 residues. Germline V lookup: CDR1 SGHVS, CDR2 FQNEAQ. CDR3 loop: CASSVGQMNTEAFF. DNA for the CDR3: TGTGCCAGCAGCGTAGGACAAATGAACACTGAAGCTTTCTTT.

CDR3 nucleotides: TGTGCCAGCTCACAGGGGGGGTCTTCTGAAGCTTTCTTT. Protein product: CASSQGGSSEAFF. This chain uses TRBV18 with TRBJ1-1; tentatively, D is TRBD1 (6 bases). V shed 4 bases and J shed 6 bases, with 12 bases lying between them. The CDR3 sequence is 13 residues long. CDR1 and CDR2 from the germline V gene are KGHSH and LQKENI.

In its sample, this clone was seen once. V and J are TRBV6-1 and TRBJ2-5; D is possibly TRBD2 (7 bases). Per the germline V gene, CDR1 is MNHNS and CDR2 is SASEGT. The germline V and J ends were trimmed by 7 bases and 5 bases, with 14 bases remaining between them. The CDR3 is 13 residues long. In DNA, the CDR3 is TGTGCCAGCACCTGGGAGGGGGAGGAGACCCAGTACTTC. Its protein product is CASTWEGEETQYF.

The V call is TRBV9, the J call TRBJ1-1; D is uncertain. Germline values: CDR1 SGDLS, CDR2 YYNGEE. V shed 4 bases and J shed 5 bases, with 9 bases lying between them. The CDR3 runs to 12 residues. This chain's CDR3 is CASSLEGTEAFF. CDR3 in DNA: TGTGCCAGCAGCCTTGAAGGGACTGAAGCTTTCTTT.

The chain links TRBV4-1 to TRBJ2-7; 8 nucleotides agree with TRBD1. The V and J ends lost 4 bases and 2 bases, in that order; junction bases with no gene match: 16. The CDR3 runs 18 residues. The germline V gene encodes CDR1 MGHRA and CDR2 YSYEKL. The CDR3 here is CASSPLSGNRGSAYEQYF. The DNA for the CDR3 is TGCGCCAGCAGCCCCCTCTCGGGGAACAGGGGGAGTGCCTACGAGCAGTACTTC.

This chain connects TRBV7-9 to TRBJ2-1; 9 nucleotides line up with TRBD1. In germline, CDR1 is SEHNR, CDR2 FQNEAQ (reference sequence). Trimming cost V 4 bases and J 4 bases; bases outside gene matches: 5. CDR3 length: 15 residues. CDR3 nucleotides: TGTGCCAGCAGCTACCCGGGACAGGGATACAATGAGCAGTTCTTC. Its protein is CASSYPGQGYNEQFF.

This chain joins TRBV19 and TRBJ2-7, with a tentative D call TRBD1 (6 bases). Germline assignment: CDR1 LNHDA and CDR2 SQIVND (reference sequence). This CDR3 is 15 amino acids long. V lost 3 bases and J 4 bases, leaving 16 bases between the germline ends. This CDR3 reads CASSISQGRGYEQYF. The CDR3 DNA reads as TGTGCCAGTAGTATCAGCCAGGGCAGGGGATACGAGCAGTACTTC. The variable domain in full, completed from reference TRBV19 and TRBJ2-7, reads DGGITQSPKYLFRKEGQNVTLSCEQNLNHDAMYWYRQDPGQGLRLIYYSQIVNDFQKGDIAEGYSVSREKKESFPLTVTSAQKNPTAFYLCASSISQGRGYEQYFGPGTRLTVT.

This clone is a singleton in its sample. The chain links TRBV29-1 to TRBJ1-1, with 9 nucleotides matching TRBD1. The CDR3 contains 15 residues. V gave up 6 bases and J gave up 4 bases; unmatched junction bases: 12. Germline-derived CDR1 and CDR2 are SQVTM and ANQGSEA. CDR3 region: CSVARTGEVGTEAFF. CDR3 bases: TGCAGCGTGGCCAGGACAGGGGAGGTTGGCACTGAAGCTTTCTTT.

V and J are TRBV29-1 and TRBJ1-1; no clear D gene. In germline, CDR1 is SQVTM, CDR2 ANQGSEA. The CDR3 contains 12 residues. Trimming pared 8 bases from V and 4 bases from J, leaving 14 bases between. The CDR3 sequence is CSISGGGTEAFF. CDR3 DNA sequence: TGCAGCATAAGCGGCGGAGGCACTGAAGCTTTCTTT.

The CDR3, as DNA: TGTGCCAGCACCTTCGGGACTTTGAACACCGGGGAGCTGTTTTTT. It specifies CASTFGTLNTGELFF. The V and J genes are TRBV6-5 and TRBJ2-2, with D possibly matching TRBD2 (6 bases). The V gene's germline CDR1 is MNHEY and CDR2 SVGAGI. This CDR3 has 15 residues. V lost 7 bases to trimming and J lost 1 base, with 13 bases between them.

This clone was seen only once. V and J are TRBV7-9 and TRBJ2-5; 8 nucleotides match TRBD2. V trimming: 0 bases; J trimming: 10 bases; junction bases outside the gene matches: 7. Per the germline V gene, CDR1 is SEHNR and CDR2 is FQNEAQ (reference sequence). The CDR3 spans 14 residues. The CDR3 bases are TGTGCCAGCAGCTTAGCGCATGGTAGCGGGATCCAGTACTTC. Protein: CASSLAHGSGIQYF.

J is TRBJ1-4 and V is TRBV19; no reliable D call. This CDR3 contains 13 residues. V was pared by 7 bases and J by 7 bases, with 13 bases between. Germline V gene sequence: CDR1 LNHDA, CDR2 SQIVND (reference sequence). CDR3 sequence reads: CASMGLGGEKLFF. CDR3 in DNA: TGTGCCAGTATGGGCCTGGGTGGTGAAAAACTGTTTTTT.

The V gene is TRBV11-3, the J gene TRBJ2-2, with D perhaps TRBD2 (6 bases). This CDR3 comprises 14 residues. V was clipped by 0 bases and J by 8 bases, with 10 bases between them. Germline loops: CDR1 SGHNT, CDR2 YENEEA. This CDR3 reads CASSLEGAGGELFF. DNA of the CDR3: TGTGCCAGCAGCTTAGAAGGCGCGGGAGGGGAGCTGTTTTTT.

V usage is TRBV29-1 and J usage is TRBJ2-5, with 14 bases lining up with TRBD2. The J call may not be correct, given that the DNA end is closer to TRBJ2-7. Germline CDR1 and CDR2: SQVTM and ANQGSEA. This CDR3 contains 14 residues. The CDR3 loop reads CSAMTSGGAYEQYF. The CDR3 DNA is TGCAGCGCCATGACTAGCGGGGGGGCCTACGAGCAGTACTTC.

The chain joins TRBV18 to TRBJ2-3; TRBD2 agrees at 12 bases. The CDR3 consists of 17 residues. J was trimmed by 4 bases and V by 0 bases; bases with no gene match: 5. Germline V gene lookup returns CDR1 KGHSH and CDR2 LQKENI. The CDR3 nucleotides are TGTGCCAGCTCACCACCGCTAGCGGGGGGGCAATCAGATACGCAGTATTTT. Protein: CASSPPLAGGQSDTQYF.

The rearrangement joins TRBV19 to TRBJ2-2; a possible D gene is TRBD1 (5 bases). The CDR3 totals 15 residues. Trimming left V 10 bases short and J 1 base short, with 16 bases between. CDR1 LNHDA and CDR2 SQIVND come from the germline V gene (reference sequence). CDR3 DNA: TGTGCCACGTGGGGCTTCAGGCAGAACACCGGGGAGCTGTTTTTT. Protein product: CATWGFRQNTGELFF. Variable domain in full (rest from reference TRBV19 and TRBJ2-2): DGGITQSPKYLFRKEGQNVTLSCEQNLNHDAMYWYRQDPGQGLRLIYYSQIVNDFQKGDIAEGYSVSREKKESFPLTVTSAQKNPTAFYLCATWGFRQNTGELFFGEGSRLTVL.

This clone showed up just once. This rearrangement joins TRBV7-2 to TRBJ2-5, with D possibly TRBD1 on 7 matching bases. Trimming left V 5 bases short and J 5 bases short, with 15 bases between. Germline lookup yields CDR1 SGHTA and CDR2 FQGNSA. This CDR3 contains 14 residues. The CDR3 is CASSPGGGRETQYF. CDR3 sequence (DNA): TGTGCCAGCAGCCCCGGAGGGGGCCGGGAGACCCAGTACTTC.